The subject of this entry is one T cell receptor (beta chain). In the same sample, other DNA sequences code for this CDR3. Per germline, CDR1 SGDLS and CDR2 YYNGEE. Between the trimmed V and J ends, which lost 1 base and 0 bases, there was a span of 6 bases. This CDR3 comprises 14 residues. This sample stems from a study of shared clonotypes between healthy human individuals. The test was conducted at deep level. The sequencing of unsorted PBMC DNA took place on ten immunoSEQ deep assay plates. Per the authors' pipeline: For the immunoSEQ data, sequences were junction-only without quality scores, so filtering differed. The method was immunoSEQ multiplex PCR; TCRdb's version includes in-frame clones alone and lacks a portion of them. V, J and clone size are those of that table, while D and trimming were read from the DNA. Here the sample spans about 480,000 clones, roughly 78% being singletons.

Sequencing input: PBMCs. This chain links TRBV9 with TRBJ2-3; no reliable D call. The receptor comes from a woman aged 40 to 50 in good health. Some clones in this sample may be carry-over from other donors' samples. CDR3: CASSVTSSTDTQYF. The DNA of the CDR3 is TGTGCCAGCAGCGTAACCAGCAGCACAGATACGCAGTATTTT.